The clone carrying this T cell receptor (beta chain) appeared a few times. This specimen belongs to a study of T cells in Graves' hyperthyroidism and ophthalmopathy. The CDR3 has 16 residues. Germline V gives CDR1 LNHDA, CDR2 SQIVND (reference sequence). V dropped 5 bases and J dropped 3 bases, with 17 bases sitting between them. Each 10 ml fresh peripheral blood draw supplied the PBMCs. Amplification yielded TCR beta CDR3 regions, with RNA transcripts as the source. In the first-round RT-PCR of the TCR CDR3, the HTBI primer set was used. In TCRdb, the multiplex PCR reads were re-called with MiXCR into one record per CDR3 protein. The profile shows fewer than 650,000 distinct CDR3 sequences, approximately 15% of them singletons.

This TCR was recovered from a woman aged 40 to 50 with Graves' ophthalmopathy. V is TRBV19 and J is TRBJ2-4; D is ambiguous. Sequencing used blood. CDR3 protein: CASSPRTPEDKNIQYF. As DNA, the CDR3 is TGTGCCAGTAGTCCGCGGACCCCAGAGGACAAAAACATTCAGTACTTC.